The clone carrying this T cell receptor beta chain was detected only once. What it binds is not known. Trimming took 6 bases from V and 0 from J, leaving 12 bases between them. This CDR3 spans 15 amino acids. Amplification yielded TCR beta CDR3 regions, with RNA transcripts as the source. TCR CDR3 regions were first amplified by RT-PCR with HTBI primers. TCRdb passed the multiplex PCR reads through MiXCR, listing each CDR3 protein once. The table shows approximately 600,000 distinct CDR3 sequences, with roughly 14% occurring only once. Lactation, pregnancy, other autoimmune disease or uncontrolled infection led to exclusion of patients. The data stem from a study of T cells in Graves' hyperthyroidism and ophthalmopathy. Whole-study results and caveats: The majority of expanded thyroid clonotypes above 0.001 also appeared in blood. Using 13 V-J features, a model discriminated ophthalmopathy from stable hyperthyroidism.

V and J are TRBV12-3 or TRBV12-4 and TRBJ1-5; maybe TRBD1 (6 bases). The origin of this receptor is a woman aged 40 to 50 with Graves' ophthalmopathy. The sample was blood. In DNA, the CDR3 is TGTGCCAGCAGGGCTACAGGGACTAGCAATCAGCCCCAGCATTTT. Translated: CASRATGTSNQPQHF.